The T cell receptor beta chain described here comes from a study of PD-1 blockade in classical Hodgkin lymphoma. Time point given: cycle 4 day 1 (C4D1), after 6 weeks of nivolumab. After autologous stem cell transplantation all patients relapsed, and prior brentuximab vedotin exposure differed between cohorts. This clone was seen only a few times. TCRdb's table, derived via immunoSEQ multiplex PCR, lists solely in-frame clones and lacks some. The table shows approximately 100,000 clones, with nearly 85% occurring only once. This clonotype originated in a human donor with classical Hodgkin lymphoma. Sequences were derived from peripheral blood mononuclear cells (PBMCs), sampled before the fourth cycle of nivolumab.

Here the CDR3 DNA reads TGTGCCAGTAGTATAGGAGGGCAGGGGGTGGGGACCCAGTACTTC. Translating gives CASSIGGQGVGTQYF. This sequence joins TRBV19 and TRBJ2-5, with TRBD1 matching 7 bases. Germline V gene data show CDR1 as LNHDA and CDR2 as SQIVND (reference sequence). Losses at the gene ends were 1 base for V and 7 bases for J; bases not matched to a gene: 9. The CDR3 is made up of 15 amino acids. Combining the CDR3 with reference TRBV19 and TRBJ2-5 gives the whole variable domain DGGITQSPKYLFRKEGQNVTLSCEQNLNHDAMYWYRQDPGQGLRLIYYSQIVNDFQKGDIAEGYSVSREKKESFPLTVTSAQKNPTAFYLCASSIGGQGVGTQYFGPGTRLLVL.